A selection of T cell receptor beta chains follows, all from one sample in a study of T cell changes during pregnancy in multiple sclerosis. The protocol was immunoSEQ multiplex PCR, while the TCRdb copy is restricted to in-frame clones and leaves out a portion. Of approximately 32,000 clones in the sample, approximately 89% were seen once. The sequences come from CD8+ T cells from peripheral blood mononuclear cells, collected in the first trimester of pregnancy. The origin of the receptors is a female donor with multiple sclerosis, enrolled in a pregnancy study. The CDR3 runs from the conserved cysteine through the conserved F or W. The order of the fields is V gene, D gene, J gene, clone size, CDR3 DNA, CDR3 protein. The D gene is left open where the match is weak. Rows give clone size only sometimes, using once, few, many, or a class for an expanded clone.

v_gene: TRBV7-9
d_gene: .
j_gene: TRBJ1-1
abundance: .
CDR3nt: TGTGCCAGCAGCTCGTTGACGGGGGGAGTGAACACTGAAGCTTTCTTT
CDR3aa: CASSSLTGGVNTEAFF

v_gene: TRBV4-1
d_gene: TRBD1
j_gene: TRBJ1-2
abundance: .
CDR3nt: TGCGCCAGCAGCCAAGAGCAGGGGGCGCTGCTTTTC
CDR3aa: CASSQEQGALLF

v_gene: TRBV29-1
d_gene: .
j_gene: TRBJ1-2
abundance: few
CDR3nt: TGCAGCGCAAGGGGGGGGTTCGATGGCTACACCTTC
CDR3aa: CSARGGFDGYTF

v_gene: TRBV10-2
d_gene: .
j_gene: TRBJ2-7
abundance: .
CDR3nt: TGCGCCAGCAGTGAAGGCGGTATCAACTACGAGCAGTACTTC
CDR3aa: CASSEGGINYEQYF

v_gene: TRBV6-6
d_gene: .
j_gene: TRBJ2-1
abundance: once
CDR3nt: TGTGCCAGCAGTTACTCTCTCAATGAGCAGTTCTTC
CDR3aa: CASSYSLNEQFF

v_gene: TRBV28
d_gene: TRBD2
j_gene: TRBJ2-2
abundance: .
CDR3nt: TGTGCCAGCAACCCGAGGGGAGGGACCGGGGAGCTGTTTTTT
CDR3aa: CASNPRGGTGELFF

v_gene: TRBV5-1
d_gene: TRBD1
j_gene: TRBJ2-6
abundance: once
CDR3nt: TGCGCCAGCAGCCCTCAACCCCCGGGACAGGGGGCCTCTCTGGCTGGGGTCCTGACTTTC
CDR3aa: CASSPQPPGQGASLAGVLTF

v_gene: TRBV7-2
d_gene: .
j_gene: TRBJ2-1
abundance: .
CDR3nt: TGTGCCAGCAGCCCCTACCTTTCCGATGAGCAGTTCTTC
CDR3aa: CASSPYLSDEQFF

v_gene: TRBV27
d_gene: TRBD2
j_gene: TRBJ2-7
abundance: .
CDR3nt: TGTGCCAGCAGTCCCTGGGGTACTAGCGGGAGGGCCCTACGAGCAACCTACGAGCAGTACTTC
CDR3aa: CASSPWGTSGRALRATYEQYF

v_gene: TRBV29-1
d_gene: .
j_gene: TRBJ2-1
abundance: .
CDR3nt: TGCAGCGTTCTCCGATATCCCGGTGAGCAGTTCTTC
CDR3aa: CSVLRYPGEQFF

v_gene: TRBV9
d_gene: TRBD1
j_gene: TRBJ1-1
abundance: .
CDR3nt: TGTGCCAGCAGCCCCGGGACAGAACCGAGAGCTTTCTTT
CDR3aa: CASSPGTEPRAFF

v_gene: TRBV4-1
d_gene: .
j_gene: TRBJ2-1
abundance: .
CDR3nt: TGCGCCAGCAGCCAAGAGGGAGGTGAGCAGTTCTTC
CDR3aa: CASSQEGGEQFF

v_gene: TRBV10-1
d_gene: .
j_gene: TRBJ2-7
abundance: .
CDR3nt: TGCGCCAGCAGTGAGTCGAGGGACGAGCAGTACTTC
CDR3aa: CASSESRDEQYF

v_gene: TRBV28
d_gene: .
j_gene: TRBJ2-1
abundance: .
CDR3nt: TGTGCCAGCAGTTCATCTAGCGCCTACAATGAGCAGTTCTTC
CDR3aa: CASSSSSAYNEQFF

v_gene: TRBV6-1
d_gene: .
j_gene: TRBJ1-5
abundance: .
CDR3nt: TGTGCCAGCAGTGAGGGGGGGTTGCAGCCCCAGCATTTT
CDR3aa: CASSEGGLQPQHF

v_gene: TRBV9
d_gene: .
j_gene: TRBJ2-1
abundance: .
CDR3nt: TGTGCCAGCAGCGTAGCGGGAGAAAACTATGAGCAGTTCTTC
CDR3aa: CASSVAGENYEQFF

v_gene: TRBV9
d_gene: TRBD1
j_gene: TRBJ1-6
abundance: .
CDR3nt: TGTGCCAGCAGCGGGACAGGGTTCTCCACCCTCCACTTT
CDR3aa: CASSGTGFSTLHF

v_gene: TRBV9
d_gene: TRBD2
j_gene: TRBJ2-3
abundance: .
CDR3nt: TGTGCCAGCAGCGCCTACACTAGCGGTCTCACAGATACGCAGTATTTT
CDR3aa: CASSAYTSGLTDTQYF

v_gene: TRBV7-9
d_gene: TRBD2
j_gene: TRBJ2-1
abundance: medium-sized
CDR3nt: TGTGCCAGCAGTTCTAGCGGGCCCGGGGACAATGAGCAGTTCTTC
CDR3aa: CASSSSGPGDNEQFF

v_gene: TRBV19
d_gene: .
j_gene: TRBJ2-2
abundance: .
CDR3nt: TGTGCCAGTAGTATAGATACAGGTCCGACCGGGGAGCTGTTTTTT
CDR3aa: CASSIDTGPTGELFF

v_gene: TRBV27
d_gene: TRBD1
j_gene: TRBJ1-5
abundance: .
CDR3nt: TGTGCCAGCAGCCTTACAGGGGATCAGCCCCAGCATTTT
CDR3aa: CASSLTGDQPQHF

v_gene: TRBV11-2
d_gene: TRBD2
j_gene: TRBJ2-1
abundance: .
CDR3nt: TGTGCCAGCAGCTTAGATCTTCTAGCGGGCCACAATGAGCAGTTCTTC
CDR3aa: CASSLDLLAGHNEQFF

v_gene: TRBV5-1
d_gene: .
j_gene: TRBJ1-1
abundance: once
CDR3nt: TGCGCCAGCAGCTTGAGTCAGGTGAACACTGAAGCTTTCTTT
CDR3aa: CASSLSQVNTEAFF

v_gene: TRBV27
d_gene: TRBD1
j_gene: TRBJ2-2
abundance: .
CDR3nt: TGTGCCAGCAGTTTCCGGGACAGGGTACGAACCACCGTCCCAGTCACCGGGGAGCTGTTTTTT
CDR3aa: CASSFRDRVRTTVPVTGELFF

v_gene: TRBV9
d_gene: TRBD1
j_gene: TRBJ1-1
abundance: .
CDR3nt: TGTGCCAGCAGCGGACAGGGCTTCACTGAAGCTTTCTTT
CDR3aa: CASSGQGFTEAFF

v_gene: TRBV30
d_gene: TRBD1
j_gene: TRBJ2-7
abundance: .
CDR3nt: TGTGCCTGGGGGCCGGGGGGACAGGGCTTTGGGGAGCAGTACTTC
CDR3aa: CAWGPGGQGFGEQYF

v_gene: TRBV19
d_gene: .
j_gene: TRBJ1-2
abundance: .
CDR3nt: TGTGCCACGTCCCAGGCGGACTCTGGGAGGGACTATGGCTACACCTTC
CDR3aa: CATSQADSGRDYGYTF

v_gene: TRBV27
d_gene: .
j_gene: TRBJ2-1
abundance: .
CDR3nt: TGTGCCAGCAGTTTATATAGCGGCTCCTACAATGAGCAGTTCTTC
CDR3aa: CASSLYSGSYNEQFF